This T cell receptor beta chain was captured by sequencing in a study of T cell clonotyping in hematopoietic cell transplantation. Study results and caveats: Pathologically expanded recipient clonotypes increased progressively from day 30 to day 180 as diversity fell. Few recipient clonotypes overlapped donors; over 95% were de novo at given depth. Without cell sorting, CD4 versus CD8 contributions remain unresolved.

A word on this clone: Antigen unknown.

Per the germline V gene, CDR1 is MNHEY and CDR2 is SVGAGI. There are 14 residues in the CDR3. Trimming pared 3 bases from V and 2 bases from J, leaving 8 bases between. Time point meaning: recipient sample about 28 days before transplant, after cytoreduction. Recipient blood drawn about 28 days pretransplant and days 30, 100, 180 after. Clones were read by immunoSEQ multiplex PCR, and TCRdb kept only the in-frame ones, dropping some. The repertoire holds fewer than 50,000 clones, with around 84% as singletons. The chain joins TRBV6-5 to TRBJ1-5; unclear D gene. The starting material was peripheral blood mononuclear cells, obtained before stem cell transplant. The sequence was obtained from a man between 60 and 70 years old with biphenotypic leukemia. Some clones in this sample may be carry-over from other donors' samples. The CDR3, as DNA: TGTGCCAGCAGTTATCGGGGAGGCAATCAGCCCCAGCATTTT. Amino acid sequence: CASSYRGGNQPQHF.